This T cell receptor (beta chain) was found in a study of T cell repertoires in cytomegalovirus infection. Many counts were recorded for this clonotype. TCRdb ran MiXCR on the reads and lists one entry per CDR3 protein. The profile covers about 300,000 distinct CDR3 sequences, with about 9.1% appearing a single time and around 2.4% taken by the ten largest. CDR1 is MNHEY and CDR2 is SMNVEV in the germline V gene (reference sequence). CDR3 length: 17 residues. V dropped 5 bases and J dropped 1 base, with 20 bases sitting between them. This chain joins TRBV27 and TRBJ1-1; maybe TRBD1 (5 bases). The sequence was obtained from a human donor in good health (CMV status not recorded). Some clones in this sample may be carry-over from other donors' samples. The sequenced material came from PBMCs. The CDR3 reads CASSPRFFAGSNTEAFF. CDR3 DNA: TGTGCCAGCAGTCCACGTTTTTTCGCAGGGTCGAACACTGAAGCTTTCTTT.